This T cell receptor beta chain was found in a study of T-cell memory formation after mild COVID-19. MiXCR, applied by TCRdb to the 5' RACE reads, yields one record per CDR3 protein. This sample yields about 400,000 distinct CDR3 sequences, of which roughly 17% are seen a single time; 20% to 25% belongs to the top ten. The CDR3 totals 14 residues. V lost 10 bases to trimming and J lost 8 bases; unmatched junction nucleotides: 14. From germline, CDR1 is SGHTA and CDR2 FQGNSA. This clonotype occurred a few times. Its antigen remains unidentified. Study-level findings and limits: Later expanders leaned toward CD4+, whereas clones contracting from day 15 to 85 were balanced CD4/CD8.

The origin of this receptor is a man between 18 and 29 years old who had mild COVID-19 (a few samples of this study predate the infection). Cell type and time point are not known. The source material was PBMCs or a T cell subset sorted from them (not recorded which). The chain has TRBV7-2 and TRBJ1-2; 9 nucleotides match TRBD1. CDR3 protein: CAIQGALGGGGYTF. CDR3 in DNA: TGTGCCATACAGGGGGCGCTGGGAGGTGGAGGCTACACCTTC.